This T cell receptor (beta chain) was recovered during a study of CD8 T cells in Susac syndrome. All included Susac syndrome patients satisfied recently defined diagnostic criteria for definite or probable disease. Bulk CD8+ and CD4+ cells came from magnetic negative isolation; CD8+ TEMRA by FACS. Concerning this clonotype: Its target is not known.

Study-level points and caveats: Where Susac syndrome CD4+ T cell repertoires were concerned, no clonal expansion was evident.

Deletions cut 7 bases from V and 3 bases from J, with 15 bases between. The CDR3 runs 14 residues. Germline V gene data show CDR1 as MDHEN and CDR2 as SYDVKM. Reverse transcription of about 0.45 to 1 ug RNA was carried out with random hexamers. With immunoSEQ multiplex PCR, TCR beta CDR3 was amplified across 54 Vbeta and 13 Jbeta. TCRdb reprocessed the immunoSEQ multiplex PCR reads with MiXCR, giving one entry per CDR3 protein. There are 150,000 or so distinct CDR3 sequences in the sample; roughly 94% occur only once, and more than 0.14% lies in the top ten. The receptor comes from a human donor with Susac syndrome. The sequencing input was CD4+ T cells from PBMCs. V usage is TRBV28 and J usage is TRBJ1-1; tentatively, D is TRBD1 (5 bases). The CDR3 sequence is CASTPQRGDTEAFF. The CDR3, as DNA: TGTGCCAGCACCCCGCAGAGGGGAGACACTGAAGCTTTCTTT.